This record looks at one T cell receptor beta chain sequence and its context. Its antigen is unidentified. CDR1 is SNHLY, CDR2 FYNNEI, per germline. CDR3 size: 14 residues. The trim removed 6 bases at V and 5 bases at J, leaving 5 bases unmatched. The PCR made use of 60 Vbeta and 13 Jbeta primers. Method: immunoSEQ multiplex PCR; TCRdb's copy keeps in-frame clones and lacks some. This sample's table has 100,000 to 150,000 clones. The sample originates from a study of cytomegalovirus exposure and HLA in healthy donors. Study observations and caveats: Reportedly, fewer N-insertions than the approximately 610-donor mean appeared in an Asian-associated ancestry cluster in a later analysis. Near-uniform donor sequencing depth was presumed by presence/absence analyses.

The specimen sequenced was PBMCs. The sequence was collected from a woman between 40 and 50 years old in good health and CMV-seronegative. V is TRBV2 and J is TRBJ2-2, with 8 bases that match TRBD1. The CDR3 nucleotides are TGTGCCAGCAGGGTACAGGGGGAAACCGGGGAGCTGTTTTTT. Amino acids: CASRVQGETGELFF.